This TCR beta chain was profiled in a study of blood T cell repertoires in COVID-19. At the level of the study: Sites in the United States, Italy and Spain provided acute and convalescent COVID-19 samples. T cells, B-cell-depleted T cells, or PBMCs provided the cDNA or gDNA that served as material.

Participants, roughly 18 to 100 years old, spanned under 30 US areas. Each exposed participant met a COVID-19 case in the 2 weeks preceding study entry. Trimming pared 3 bases from V and 6 bases from J, leaving 21 bases between. CDR1 SGDLS and CDR2 YYNGEE come from the germline V gene. The CDR3 is 16 residues long. TCRdb's copy holds only in-frame clones and misses some; the assay was immunoSEQ multiplex PCR. The table records some 290,000 clones, around nine tenths of them present only once. This TCR derives from a woman aged 25-40 years who had been exposed to COVID-19. The sequenced sample was PBMCs or T cells enriched from blood (not recorded which). The chain uses TRBV9 and TRBJ1-2, with D perhaps matching TRBD1 (5 bases). For the CDR3, the DNA is TGTGCCAGCAGCGCATCCACCCCGGCGGGGGAGAATGGCTACACCTTC. Amino acid sequence: CASSASTPAGENGYTF.